The T cell receptor (beta chain) under discussion was sequenced for a study of OX40 agonist ivuxolimab in advanced cancers. Libraries were prepared by immunoSEQ multiplex PCR; TCRdb keeps only in-frame clonotypes and omits some of them. The table has fewer than 85,000 clones, 80% to 90% seen once; the top ten hold around 1.8%. The sequence derives from an adult with an advanced solid tumor such as melanoma, head and neck, liver or kidney cancer. This material consisted of CD4+ or CD8+ T cells sorted from blood, taken in a trial of the OX40 agonist ivuxolimab.

The CDR3 DNA reads TGTGCCAGCAGGGCAAACAGAGAAATAGCCTACGAGCAGTACTTC. Translation: CASRANREIAYEQYF. This chain joins TRBV6-1 and TRBJ2-7; no definite D call. Germline V gene data show CDR1 as MNHNS and CDR2 as SASEGT. The CDR3 is made up of 15 amino acids. Trimming cost V 6 bases and J 2 bases, with 17 bases left between them.